A single sample is the source of the 21 T cell receptor beta chains below, sequenced in a study of blood T cell repertoires in COVID-19. Sequencing was performed with immunoSEQ multiplex PCR; in TCRdb, only in-frame clones are kept and a portion is missing. The sample holds about 170,000 clones, roughly 89% seen once. The source material was peripheral blood. Every receptor here comes from a man aged 18 to 35 with active or convalescent COVID-19.

V and J are TRBV7-9 and TRBJ2-3, with D perhaps TRBD2 (5 bases). Deletions cut 2 bases from V and 0 bases from J, with 9 bases between. CDR1 SEHNR and CDR2 FQNEAQ come from the germline V gene (reference sequence). This CDR3 has 15 residues. CDR3 amino acids: CASSLSSGSTDTQYF. As DNA, the CDR3 is TGTGCCAGCAGCTTATCCAGCGGAAGCACAGATACGCAGTATTTT. Drawing the rest from reference TRBV7-9 and TRBJ2-3, the complete variable domain is DTGVSQNPRHKITKRGQNVTFRCDPISEHNRLYWYRQTLGQGPEFLTYFQNEAQLEKSRLLSDRFSAERPKGSFSTLEIQRTEQGDSAMYLCASSLSSGSTDTQYFGPGTRLTVL.

As to this clone: This sample also contains other DNA sequences that code for the same CDR3. V and J are TRBV7-9 and TRBJ1-1; 9 bases fit TRBD1. CDR3 length: 14 amino acids. CDR1 is SEHNR and CDR2 is FQNEAQ in the germline V gene (reference sequence). With 3 bases clipped from V and 5 bases from J, the junction kept 4 bases outside the gene matches. CDR3 sequence reads: CASSLGQGSTEAFF. The CDR3 DNA sequence: TGTGCCAGCAGCTTGGGACAGGGTTCGACTGAAGCTTTCTTT.

The chain joins TRBV19 to TRBJ2-4; D gene uncertain. The CDR3 sequence is 15 residues long. Germline CDR1 LNHDA, CDR2 SQIVND (reference sequence). V was clipped by 3 bases and J by 1 base, with 10 bases between them. CDR3 sequence: CASSMVIGAKNIQYF. The CDR3 DNA follows: TGTGCCAGTAGTATGGTTATCGGGGCCAAAAACATTCAGTACTTC.

The CDR3: CATGTGTAYEQYF. CDR3 nucleotide sequence: TGTGCCACCGGTACCGGGACAGCCTACGAGCAGTACTTC. The chain has TRBV6-6 and TRBJ2-7, with TRBD1 matching 7 bases. J gave up 2 bases and V 10 bases, and 8 bases lay outside the gene matches. Germline V gene data show CDR1 as MNHNY and CDR2 as SVGAGI (reference sequence). The CDR3 is 13 amino acids.

The chain has TRBV27 and TRBJ1-3; D may be TRBD1 (5 bases). The length of the CDR3 is 15 residues. Trimming removed 6 bases from V and 3 bases from J, with 15 bases in between. Germline V gene data show CDR1 as MNHEY and CDR2 as SMNVEV (reference sequence). CDR3 coding DNA: TGTGCCAGCAGCAGGTGGCAGGGCGGTGGAAACACCATATATTTT. It specifies CASSRWQGGGNTIYF.

The rearrangement uses TRBV7-3 and TRBJ2-3, with 10 bases that match TRBD2. The CDR3 length is 18 residues. Germline-derived CDR1 and CDR2 are SGHTA and FQGTGA. Losses at the gene ends were 5 bases for V and 1 base for J; bases not matched to a gene: 12. In DNA, the CDR3 is TGTGCCAGCAGCCGAAGGGGTACCGGGACTAGCGGCACAGATACGCAGTATTTT. Its protein is CASSRRGTGTSGTDTQYF.

In DNA form, the CDR3 reads TGTGCCAGCAGCTCTTGGACAGGGGGTACTCAGCCCCAGCATTTT. Translation: CASSSWTGGTQPQHF. V is TRBV7-2 and J is TRBJ1-5; 10 bases map to TRBD1. The germline CDR1 and CDR2 sequences are SGHTA and FQGNSA. The CDR3 contains 15 residues. The V and J ends lost 4 bases and 6 bases, in that order; junction bases with no gene match: 6.

This rearrangement joins TRBV29-1 to TRBJ2-5; 7 positions match TRBD1. V shed 7 bases and J 3 bases; nucleotides not matched to a gene: 8. The CDR3 is 13 residues long. The germline V gene has CDR1 SQVTM and CDR2 ANQGSEA. The CDR3: CSGDSLSKETQYF. The CDR3 nucleotides are TGCAGCGGGGACAGCCTTTCTAAAGAGACCCAGTACTTC.

The chain recombines TRBV5-6 with TRBJ1-3; tentative D call: TRBD1 (6 bases). Germline assignment: CDR1 SGHDT and CDR2 YYEEEE. The CDR3 spans 19 residues. V lost 0 bases and J 3 bases, leaving 22 bases between the germline ends. The CDR3 nucleotides read TGTGCCAGCAGCTTGGTAGAAGGTGCGAAGGGGGAAGTTGGAAACACCATATATTTT. Protein sequence: CASSLVEGAKGEVGNTIYF.

This clone was picked up one time. This chain connects TRBV5-6 to TRBJ2-7, with 11 positions matching TRBD1. The ends lost 4 bases at V and 2 bases at J; junction bases unmatched: 5. In germline, CDR1 is SGHDT, CDR2 YYEEEE. This CDR3 is built from 15 residues. CDR3 nucleotide sequence: TGTGCCAGCAGCGGACAGGGGGCGCGGACCTACGAGCAGTACGTC. As protein: CASSGQGARTYEQYV.

This chain links TRBV6-5 with TRBJ2-3, with 8 bases matching TRBD2. This CDR3 has 15 residues. V trimming: 6 bases; J trimming: 0 bases; junction bases outside the gene matches: 5. Germline CDR1 reads MNHEY; CDR2 reads SVGAGI. The chain's CDR3 is CASSRLASSTDTQYF. CDR3 coding DNA: TGTGCCAGCAGCCGACTAGCGTCTAGCACAGATACGCAGTATTTT.

The J gene is TRBJ1-2, the V gene TRBV10-2; D ambiguous. Germline values: CDR1 WSHSY, CDR2 SAAADI. Deletions cut 0 bases from V and 8 bases from J, with 13 bases between. This CDR3 is 14 amino acids long. This CDR3 reads CASSESISIRGYTF. The CDR3 nucleotides are TGCGCCAGCAGTGAGTCGATATCTATCAGGGGCTACACCTTC.

CDR3 nucleotide sequence: TGTGCCAGCAGCCAAGAGGAAGAGGGCGCATGGTCTGAAGCTTTCTTT. It is translated as CASSQEEEGAWSEAFF. V usage is TRBV14 and J usage is TRBJ1-1; D is undetermined. Germline V CDR1 and CDR2: SGHDN, FVKESK. This CDR3 comprises 16 residues. The V end lost 0 bases, the J end lost 6 bases, and 17 bases lay between the germline ends.

The chain employs TRBV10-3 and TRBJ2-7; D gene unclear. CDR3 size: 13 residues. V dropped 7 bases and J dropped 6 bases, with 16 bases sitting between them. Per germline, CDR1 ENHRY and CDR2 SYGVKD. CDR3 bases: TGTGCCATCATCTATACCGGAAGAGGCGAGCAGTACGTC. Encoded protein: CAIIYTGRGEQYV.

The V gene is TRBV28, the J gene TRBJ2-7; D possibly corresponds to TRBD2 (5 bases). Germline values: CDR1 MDHEN, CDR2 SYDVKM. Trimming cost V 2 bases and J 2 bases, with 10 bases left between them. The CDR3 extends over 14 amino acids. DNA for the CDR3: TGTGCCAGCAGTTTAGGGAGAGGTACCTACGAGCAGTACTTC. Amino acid sequence: CASSLGRGTYEQYF.

This clone was seen once. This chain connects TRBV6-1 to TRBJ1-2; 9 positions agree with TRBD1. V was clipped by 7 bases and J by 3 bases; unmatched bases: 9. CDR3 length: 15 residues. In germline, CDR1 is MNHNS, CDR2 SASEGT. The CDR3 DNA is TGTGCCAGCAACGAAGGACAGGGGCAATACTATGGCTACACCTTC. Amino acids: CASNEGQGQYYGYTF.

In nucleotides, the CDR3 is TGTGCCAGCAGCTTCGGCGGTGAGAGGCCCCAGCATTTT. Its protein product is CASSFGGERPQHF. The V gene is TRBV5-5, the J gene TRBJ1-5; no clear D gene. The germline V gene encodes CDR1 SGHKS and CDR2 YYEKEE (reference sequence). With 2 bases removed from V and 9 bases from J, the gap between germline ends came to 12 bases. This CDR3 has 13 amino acids.

The count of this clone is one. CDR3 bases: TGTGCCAGCAGTTCCACTTGGAGCGGGGGGCACGAGCAGTACGTC. Protein: CASSSTWSGGHEQYV. This chain links TRBV28 with TRBJ2-7; TRBD2 matches at 9 bases. The CDR3 runs 15 residues. Trimming at V came to 4 bases and at J to 5 bases, leaving 9 bases not matched to a gene. Germline lookup yields CDR1 MDHEN and CDR2 SYDVKM.

The chain employs TRBV5-1 and TRBJ1-1, with D possibly being TRBD1 (6 bases). Per germline, CDR1 SGHRS and CDR2 YFSETQ. The germline V and J ends were trimmed by 4 bases and 4 bases, with 17 bases remaining between them. This CDR3 has 15 amino acids. Here the CDR3 DNA reads TGCGCCAGCAGCCCGGCAGGGGCGGGAGGCACTGAAGCTTTCTTT. Its translation: CASSPAGAGGTEAFF. Using reference TRBV5-1 and TRBJ1-1 for the parts outside the CDR3, the full variable domain is KAGVTQTPRYLIKTRGQQVTLSCSPISGHRSVSWYQQTPGQGLQFLFEYFSETQRNKGNFPGRFSGRQFSNSRSEMNVSTLELGDSALYLCASSPAGAGGTEAFFGQGTRLTVV.

The chain recombines TRBV2 with TRBJ2-3; the match to TRBD1 covers 7 bases. The CDR3 has 13 amino acids. Germline CDR1 is SNHLY and CDR2 is FYNNEI. This CDR3 is CVTDRAPTDTQYF. The CDR3 DNA follows: TGTGTCACAGACAGGGCACCCACGGATACGCAGTATTTT.

This rearrangement joins TRBV5-1 to TRBJ2-1; 9 bases are shared with TRBD1. Trimming removed 1 base from V and 3 bases from J; junction bases left unmatched: 2. CDR1 is SGHRS and CDR2 is YFSETQ in the germline V gene. The CDR3 is made up of 15 amino acids. The CDR3 DNA sequence: TGCGCCAGCAGCTTGCTGGGACAGGGCTACAATGAGCAGTTCTTC. Protein sequence: CASSLLGQGYNEQFF.